The 18 T cell receptor beta chains listed next were all sequenced from one sample in a study of neurological immune-mediated disorders. TCRdb reanalysed the 5' RACE reads using MiXCR and keeps one entry per CDR3 protein. The top ten hold roughly 27% of the sample, which has tens of thousands of distinct CDR3 sequences, roughly 14% seen once. The sequenced material came from PBMCs. The receptors derive from a woman aged 50 to 60 with HTLV-1-associated myelopathy (HAM/TSP).

This clonotype was seen once. At one boundary the junction diverges from the germline segment, which might be a read error. The gene calls are TRBV2 and TRBJ2-2; D is unresolved. Germline assignment: CDR1 SNHLY and CDR2 FYNNEI. This CDR3 has 15 amino acids. As DNA, the CDR3 is TGTTCCAGCAGTGTTGACGGATTGAACACAGGGGAGCTGTTTTTT. Its translation: CSSSVDGLNTGELFF.

This chain uses TRBV5-1 with TRBJ2-7, with D possibly being TRBD1 or TRBD2 (5 bases each). V was pared by 4 bases and J by 0 bases, with 11 bases between. CDR1 is SGHRS, CDR2 YFSETQ, per germline. The CDR3 extends over 14 amino acids. The CDR3 nucleotides are TGCGCCAGCAGCGGTGGGACCTCCTCCTACGAGCAGTACTTC. Its protein product is CASSGGTSSYEQYF.

This clonotype appeared many times. The chain links TRBV10-3 to TRBJ1-2, with no clear D. This CDR3 has 15 amino acids. Germline V gene sequence: CDR1 ENHRY, CDR2 SYGVKD. V was trimmed by 0 bases and J by 5 bases, leaving 13 bases between them. The CDR3 DNA is TGTGCCATCAGTGAGTCGAGAGATAACTCTTATGGCTACACCTTC. Its translation: CAISESRDNSYGYTF.

As for this clonotype: A read error may produce the germline difference seen at one junction end. V and J are TRBV5-1 and TRBJ2-5; D is ambiguous. Germline CDR1 and CDR2: SGHRS and YFSETQ. The CDR3 totals 11 residues. CDR3 loop: CASSSKETQYF. The CDR3 DNA follows: TGCGCCAGCAGCTCCAAAGAGACACAGTACTTC.

This clonotype was seen ten or more times. The genes are TRBV6-5 and TRBJ2-2; D gene ambiguous. V was trimmed by 6 bases and J by 7 bases, leaving 6 bases between them. Germline assignment: CDR1 MNHEY and CDR2 SVGAGI. The CDR3 is 11 amino acids. CDR3 sequence reads: CASREYGELFF. CDR3 in DNA: TGTGCCAGCAGGGAATACGGGGAGCTGTTTTTT.

This clonotype has ten or more counts. The chain uses TRBV4-1 and TRBJ2-7; 8 nucleotides agree with TRBD2. Germline CDR1 MGHRA, CDR2 YSYEKL. The CDR3 sequence is 14 residues long. With 1 base clipped from V and 2 bases from J, the junction kept 1 base outside the gene matches. In DNA form, the CDR3 reads TGCGCCAGCAGCCAAGCGGGGGGGCCCTACGAGCAGTACTTC. Amino acid sequence: CASSQAGGPYEQYF.

This clonotype was observed many times. This sequence joins TRBV5-1 and TRBJ2-1, with D possibly being TRBD2 (5 bases). The CDR3 totals 13 residues. Germline CDR1 reads SGHRS; CDR2 reads YFSETQ. With 4 bases removed from V and 8 bases from J, the gap between germline ends came to 13 bases. CDR3 DNA: TGCGCCAGCAGCCGGACTCCTGACGATGAGCAGTTCTTC. Amino acids: CASSRTPDDEQFF.

This clonotype has a handful of counts. This chain links TRBV2 with TRBJ2-7; 8 nucleotides match TRBD2. The CDR3 has 16 amino acids. The V segment lost 3 bases and the J segment 4 bases; nucleotides outside the gene matches: 11. Germline V gene data show CDR1 as SNHLY and CDR2 as FYNNEI. The CDR3 coding sequence is TGTGCCAGCAGTGAGGCCGGGGGGGCCTCGGGATACGAGCAGTACTTC. Encoded protein: CASSEAGGASGYEQYF. The whole variable domain, remainder taken from reference TRBV2 and TRBJ2-7, is EPEVTQTPSHQVTQMGQEVILRCVPISNHLYFYWYRQILGQKVEFLVSFYNNEISEKSEIFDDQFSVERPDGSNFTLKIRSTKLEDSAMYFCASSEAGGASGYEQYFGPGTRLTVT.

The V gene is TRBV6-5, the J gene TRBJ1-2; D not certain. Germline CDR1 reads MNHEY; CDR2 reads SVGAGI. The V end lost 4 bases, the J end lost 5 bases, and 17 bases lay between the germline ends. This CDR3 comprises 15 residues. The chain's CDR3 is CASSFQVVGGYGYTF. CDR3 nucleotide sequence: TGTGCCAGCAGTTTCCAAGTAGTCGGAGGATATGGCTACACCTTC.

Note on this clonotype: A junction end diverges from the germline sequence, so it may reflect a read error. CDR3 DNA sequence: TGCAGTGCTATTTTGGGGCCGGGACAACAAACCAGGGAGCTGTCTTTT. The encoded protein is CSAILGPGQQTRELSF. The J gene is TRBJ2-2, the V gene TRBV20-1; TRBD1 is a possible D gene (6 bases). CDR1 is DFQATT, CDR2 SNEGSKA, per germline (reference sequence). The CDR3 loop spans 16 amino acids.

This clonotype came up many times. The chain joins TRBV6-5 to TRBJ2-7; D perhaps matches TRBD1 (6 bases). The germline gives CDR1 MNHEY, CDR2 SVGAGI. V gave up 6 bases and J gave up 7 bases, with 19 bases separating them. The CDR3 is 14 residues long. CDR3 residues: CASSLTGTTAEQYV. CDR3 nucleotide sequence: TGTGCCAGCAGCCTAACCGGGACAACCGCTGAGCAGTACGTC.

This clonotype showed up many times. V is TRBV29-1 and J is TRBJ1-1; D perhaps matches TRBD1 (6 bases). This CDR3 has 15 amino acids. V gave up 3 bases and J gave up 4 bases, with 18 bases separating them. Germline V gene sequence: CDR1 SQVTM, CDR2 ANQGSEA. The CDR3: CSVDPTGIRGTEAFF. The CDR3 DNA is TGCAGCGTTGACCCAACAGGGATCCGGGGCACTGAAGCTTTCTTT. Using reference TRBV29-1 and TRBJ1-1 for the parts outside the CDR3, the full variable domain is SAVISQKPSRDICQRGTSLTIQCQVDSQVTMMFWYRQQPGQSLTLIATANQGSEATYESGFVIDKFPISRPNLTFSTLTVSNMSPEDSSIYLCSVDPTGIRGTEAFFGQGTRLTVV.

V and J are TRBV5-1 and TRBJ2-6; TRBD1 matches 9 bases. The CDR3 contains 17 residues. V shed 2 bases and J 1 base; nucleotides not matched to a gene: 4. Germline CDR1 is SGHRS and CDR2 is YFSETQ. The CDR3 DNA follows: TGCGCCAGCAGCTTCGGGACAGGGCTTTCTGGGGCCAACGTCCTGACTTTC. This translates into CASSFGTGLSGANVLTF.

A word on this clonotype: A junction boundary mismatches the germline segment, possibly from a read error. This chain connects TRBV29-1 to TRBJ1-1; TRBD1 matches 7 bases. CDR1 is SQVTM and CDR2 is ANQGSEA in the germline V gene. The CDR3 spans 18 residues. DNA of the CDR3: TGCAGCGTTGAAGCTAGTACAGGGGCATGGGGACGAGAGCCTGAAGATTTCTTT. It translates to CSVEASTGAWGREPEDFF. Based on the CDR3 plus reference TRBV29-1 and TRBJ1-1, the full variable domain is SAVISQKPSRDICQRGTSLTIQCQVDSQVTMMFWYRQQPGQSLTLIATANQGSEATYESGFVIDKFPISRPNLTFSTLTVSNMSPEDSSIYLCSVEASTGAWGREPEDFFGQGTRLTVV.

This clonotype was seen many times. The CDR3 region has the DNA TGTGCCACCAGCAGAGACAGGGGGCTTGGAAACACCATATATTTT. Amino acid sequence: CATSRDRGLGNTIYF. The chain recombines TRBV15 with TRBJ1-3; 8 nucleotides line up with TRBD1. This CDR3 spans 15 amino acids. Germline CDR1 reads LNHNV; CDR2 reads YYDKDF (reference sequence). V trimming: 0 bases; J trimming: 3 bases; junction bases outside the gene matches: 1.

This clonotype was seen more than once but under ten times. The chain uses TRBV14 and TRBJ2-2, with 8 bases identical to TRBD1. J gave up 7 bases and V 2 bases, and 3 bases lay outside the gene matches. CDR3 size: 14 residues. CDR1 is SGHDN and CDR2 is FVKESK in the germline V gene. CDR3 in DNA: TGTGCCAGCAGCCAATCAGGGGGCAGCGGGGAGCTGTTTTTT. Its protein product is CASSQSGGSGELFF. Full variable domain (rest looked up from reference TRBV14 and TRBJ2-2): EAGVTQFPSHSVIEKGQTVTLRCDPISGHDNLYWYRRVMGKEIKFLLHFVKESKQDESGMPNNRFLAERTGGTYSTLKVQPAELEDSGVYFCASSQSGGSGELFFGEGSRLTVL.

This clonotype was observed at least ten times. The chain couples TRBV12-3 or TRBV12-4 to TRBJ2-1; TRBD2 aligns across 10 bases. Trimming removed 1 base from V and 6 bases from J; junction bases left unmatched: 3. This CDR3 is 15 amino acids long. The CDR3 here is CASSLGTSGVNEQFF. The CDR3 DNA sequence: TGTGCCAGCAGTTTAGGGACTAGCGGTGTCAATGAGCAGTTCTTC.

This clonotype has a count of ten or more. The chain has TRBV20-1 and TRBJ1-4, with 10 nucleotides matching TRBD1. There are 14 residues in the CDR3. V lost 6 bases to trimming and J lost 8 bases; unmatched junction nucleotides: 9. Germline assignment: CDR1 DFQATT and CDR2 SNEGSKA (reference sequence). In nucleotides, the CDR3 is TGCAGTGCGAAGAGGGGGACAGGGGACGAAAAACTGTTTTTT. It is translated as CSAKRGTGDEKLFF.